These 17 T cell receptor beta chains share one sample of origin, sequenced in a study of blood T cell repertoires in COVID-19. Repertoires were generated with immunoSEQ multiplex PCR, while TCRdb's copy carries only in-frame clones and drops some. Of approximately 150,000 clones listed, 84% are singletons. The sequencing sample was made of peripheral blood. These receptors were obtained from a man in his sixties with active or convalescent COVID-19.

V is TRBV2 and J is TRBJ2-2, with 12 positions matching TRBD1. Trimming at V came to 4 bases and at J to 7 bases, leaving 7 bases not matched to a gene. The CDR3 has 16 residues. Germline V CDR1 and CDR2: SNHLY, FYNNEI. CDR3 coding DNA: TGTGCCAGCAGTGCCGGGACAGGGGGCGCCGGCGGGGAGCTGTTTTTT. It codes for CASSAGTGGAGGELFF. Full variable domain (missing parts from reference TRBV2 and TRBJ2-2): EPEVTQTPSHQVTQMGQEVILRCVPISNHLYFYWYRQILGQKVEFLVSFYNNEISEKSEIFDDQFSVERPDGSNFTLKIRSTKLEDSAMYFCASSAGTGGAGGELFFGEGSRLTVL.

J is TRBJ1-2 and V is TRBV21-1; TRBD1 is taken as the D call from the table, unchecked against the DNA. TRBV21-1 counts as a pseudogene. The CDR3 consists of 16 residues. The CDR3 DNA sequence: TGTGCCAGCAGCACCCAACGACAGGGTGGGGAATATGGCTACACCTTC. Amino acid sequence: CASSTQRQGGEYGYTF.

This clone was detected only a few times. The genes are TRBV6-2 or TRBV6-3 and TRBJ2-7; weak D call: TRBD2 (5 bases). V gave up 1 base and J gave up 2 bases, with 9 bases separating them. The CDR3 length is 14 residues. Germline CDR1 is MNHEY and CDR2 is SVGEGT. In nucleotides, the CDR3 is TGTGCCAGCAGTTACTTAAGCGGCACCTACGAGCAGTACTTC. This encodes CASSYLSGTYEQYF.

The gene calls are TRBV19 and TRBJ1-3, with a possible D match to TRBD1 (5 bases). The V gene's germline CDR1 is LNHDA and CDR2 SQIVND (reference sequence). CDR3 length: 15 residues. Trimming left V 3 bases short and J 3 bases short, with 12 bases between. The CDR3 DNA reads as TGTGCCAGTAGTATCTGGGGCTTACGTGGAAACACCATATATTTT. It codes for CASSIWGLRGNTIYF.

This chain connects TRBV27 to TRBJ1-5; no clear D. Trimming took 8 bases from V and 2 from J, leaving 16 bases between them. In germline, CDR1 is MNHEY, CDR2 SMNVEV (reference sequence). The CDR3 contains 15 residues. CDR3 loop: CASGSRDIRNQPQHF. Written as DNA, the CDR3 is TGTGCCAGCGGCTCACGGGATATCCGCAATCAGCCCCAGCATTTT.

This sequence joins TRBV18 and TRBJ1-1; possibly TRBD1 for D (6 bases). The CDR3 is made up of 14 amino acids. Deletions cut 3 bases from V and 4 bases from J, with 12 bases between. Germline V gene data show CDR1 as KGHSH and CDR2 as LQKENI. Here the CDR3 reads CASSPQQGPTEAFF. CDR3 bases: TGTGCCAGCTCACCGCAACAGGGTCCCACTGAAGCTTTCTTT.

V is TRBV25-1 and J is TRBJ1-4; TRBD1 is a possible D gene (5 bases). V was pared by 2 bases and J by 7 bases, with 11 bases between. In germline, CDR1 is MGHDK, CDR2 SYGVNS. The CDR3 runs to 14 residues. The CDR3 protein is CASSEIGGTEKLFF. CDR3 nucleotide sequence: TGTGCCAGCAGTGAAATCGGGGGAACTGAAAAACTGTTTTTT.

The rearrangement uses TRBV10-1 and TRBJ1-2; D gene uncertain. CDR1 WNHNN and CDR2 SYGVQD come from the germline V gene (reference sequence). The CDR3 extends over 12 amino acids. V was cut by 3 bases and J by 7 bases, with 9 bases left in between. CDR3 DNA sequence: TGCGCCAGCAGTGATTGGGCGTTTGGCTACACCTTC. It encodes CASSDWAFGYTF.

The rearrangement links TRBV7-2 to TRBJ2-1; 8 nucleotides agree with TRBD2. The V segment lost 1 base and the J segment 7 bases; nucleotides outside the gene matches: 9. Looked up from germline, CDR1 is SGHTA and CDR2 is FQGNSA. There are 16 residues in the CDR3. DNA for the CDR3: TGTGCCAGCAGCTTAGAATTTGCGGGGGGTCGTAATGAGCAGTTCTTC. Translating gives CASSLEFAGGRNEQFF.

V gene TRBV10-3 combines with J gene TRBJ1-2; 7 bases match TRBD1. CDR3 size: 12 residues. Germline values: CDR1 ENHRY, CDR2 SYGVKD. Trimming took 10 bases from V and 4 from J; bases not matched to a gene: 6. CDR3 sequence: CATRDSPYGYTF. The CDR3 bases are TGTGCCACCAGGGACAGCCCCTATGGCTACACCTTC.

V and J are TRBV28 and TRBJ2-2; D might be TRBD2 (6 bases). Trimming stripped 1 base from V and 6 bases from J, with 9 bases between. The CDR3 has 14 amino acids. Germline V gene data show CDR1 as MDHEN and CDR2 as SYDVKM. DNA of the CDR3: TGTGCCAGCAGTTTATTTCGGGGGTCCGGGGAGCTGTTTTTT. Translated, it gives CASSLFRGSGELFF. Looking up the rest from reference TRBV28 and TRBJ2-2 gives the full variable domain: DVKVTQSSRYLVKRTGEKVFLECVQDMDHENMFWYRQDPGLGLRLIYFSYDVKMKEKGDIPEGYSVSREKKERFSLILESASTNQTSMYLCASSLFRGSGELFFGEGSRLTVL.

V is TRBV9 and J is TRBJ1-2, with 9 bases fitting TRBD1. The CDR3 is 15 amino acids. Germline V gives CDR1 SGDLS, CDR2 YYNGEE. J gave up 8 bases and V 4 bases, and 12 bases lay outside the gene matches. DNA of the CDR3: TGTGCCAGCAGCCAATCGACAGGGGGGTATGAGGGCTACACCTTC. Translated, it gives CASSQSTGGYEGYTF.

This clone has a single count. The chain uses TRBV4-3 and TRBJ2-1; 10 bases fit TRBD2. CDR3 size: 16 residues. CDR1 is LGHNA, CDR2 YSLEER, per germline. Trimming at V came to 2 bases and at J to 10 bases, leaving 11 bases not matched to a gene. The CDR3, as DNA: TGCGCCAGCAGCCAAACTAGCGGGATTGTCCCTTACGAGCAGTTCTTC. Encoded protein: CASSQTSGIVPYEQFF.

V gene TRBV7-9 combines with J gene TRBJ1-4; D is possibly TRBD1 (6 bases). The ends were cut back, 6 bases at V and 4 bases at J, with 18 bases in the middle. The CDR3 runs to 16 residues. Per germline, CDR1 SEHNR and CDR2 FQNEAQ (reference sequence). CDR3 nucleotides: TGTGCCAGCAGTTCTCAGGGGTGGAGTGGTAATGAAAAACTGTTTTTT. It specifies CASSSQGWSGNEKLFF.

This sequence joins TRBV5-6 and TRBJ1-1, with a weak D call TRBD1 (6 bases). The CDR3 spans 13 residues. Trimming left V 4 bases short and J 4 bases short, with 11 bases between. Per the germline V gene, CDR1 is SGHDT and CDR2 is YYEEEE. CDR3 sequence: CASSRRDITEAFF. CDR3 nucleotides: TGTGCCAGCAGCCGCCGGGACATCACTGAAGCTTTCTTT.

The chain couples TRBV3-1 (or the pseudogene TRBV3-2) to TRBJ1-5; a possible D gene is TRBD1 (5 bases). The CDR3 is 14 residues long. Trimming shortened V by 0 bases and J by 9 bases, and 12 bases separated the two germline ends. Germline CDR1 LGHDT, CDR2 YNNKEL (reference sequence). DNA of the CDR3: TGTGCCAGCAGCCAAGAAGGGGTCCGATGGCCCCAGCATTTT. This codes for CASSQEGVRWPQHF.

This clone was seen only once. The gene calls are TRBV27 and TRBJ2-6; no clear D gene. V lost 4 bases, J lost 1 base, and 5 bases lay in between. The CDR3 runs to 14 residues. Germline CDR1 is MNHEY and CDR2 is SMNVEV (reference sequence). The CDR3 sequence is CASSSLSGANVLTF. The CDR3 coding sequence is TGTGCCAGCAGTTCTTTGTCTGGGGCCAACGTCCTGACTTTC.